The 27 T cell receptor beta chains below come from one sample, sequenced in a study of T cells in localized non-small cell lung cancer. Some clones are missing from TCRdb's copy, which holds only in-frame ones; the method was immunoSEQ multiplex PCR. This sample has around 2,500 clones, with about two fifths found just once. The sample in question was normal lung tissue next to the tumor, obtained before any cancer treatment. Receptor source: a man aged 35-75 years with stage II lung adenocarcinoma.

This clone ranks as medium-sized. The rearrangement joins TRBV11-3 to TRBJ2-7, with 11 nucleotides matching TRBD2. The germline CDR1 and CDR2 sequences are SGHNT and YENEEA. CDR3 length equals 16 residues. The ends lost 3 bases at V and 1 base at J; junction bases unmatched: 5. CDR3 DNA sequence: TGTGCCAGCAGCTTCTTACTAGCGGGAGCTTCCTACGAGCAGTACTTC. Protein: CASSFLLAGASYEQYF. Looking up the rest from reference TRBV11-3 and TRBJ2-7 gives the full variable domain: EAGVVQSPRYKIIEKKQPVAFWCNPISGHNTLYWYLQNLGQGPELLIRYENEEAVDDSQLPKDRFSAERLKGVDSTLKIQPAELGDSAVYLCASSFLLAGASYEQYFGPGTRLTVT.

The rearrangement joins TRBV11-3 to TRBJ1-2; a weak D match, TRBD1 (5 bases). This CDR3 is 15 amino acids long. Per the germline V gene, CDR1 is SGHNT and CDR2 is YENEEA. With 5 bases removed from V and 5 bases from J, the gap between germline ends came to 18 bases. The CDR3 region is CASSPRTRRSYGYTF. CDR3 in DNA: TGTGCCAGCAGCCCAAGGACACGGAGATCTTATGGCTACACCTTC.

The CDR3 spells CASSLTGSNEKLFF. CDR3 DNA: TGCGCCAGCAGCTTGACAGGGTCTAATGAAAAACTGTTTTTT. V is TRBV5-1 and J is TRBJ1-4, with a tentative D call TRBD1 (6 bases). Between the trimmed V and J ends, which lost 1 base and 3 bases, there was a span of 7 bases. Per the germline V gene, CDR1 is SGHRS and CDR2 is YFSETQ. This CDR3 has 14 amino acids.

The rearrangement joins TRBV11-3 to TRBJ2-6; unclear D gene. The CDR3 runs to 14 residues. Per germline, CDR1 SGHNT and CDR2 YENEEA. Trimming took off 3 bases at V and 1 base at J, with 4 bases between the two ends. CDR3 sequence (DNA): TGTGCCAGCAGCTTTCAATCTGGGGCCAACGTCCTGACTTTC. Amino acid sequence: CASSFQSGANVLTF.

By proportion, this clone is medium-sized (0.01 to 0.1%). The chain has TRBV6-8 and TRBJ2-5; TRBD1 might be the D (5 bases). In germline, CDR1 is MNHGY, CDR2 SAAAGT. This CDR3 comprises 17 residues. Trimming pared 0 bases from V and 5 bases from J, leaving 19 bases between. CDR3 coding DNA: TGTGCCAGCAGTTACTCGGCGCCATCTTCGAAGGGGGAGACCCAGTACTTC. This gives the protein CASSYSAPSSKGETQYF.

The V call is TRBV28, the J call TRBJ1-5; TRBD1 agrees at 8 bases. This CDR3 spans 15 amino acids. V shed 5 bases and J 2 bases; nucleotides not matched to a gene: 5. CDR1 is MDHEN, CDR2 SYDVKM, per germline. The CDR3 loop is CASSPRGRGNQPQHF. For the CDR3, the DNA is TGTGCCAGCAGTCCCAGGGGGCGAGGCAATCAGCCCCAGCATTTT. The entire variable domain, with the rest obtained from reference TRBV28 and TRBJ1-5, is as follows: DVKVTQSSRYLVKRTGEKVFLECVQDMDHENMFWYRQDPGLGLRLIYFSYDVKMKEKGDIPEGYSVSREKKERFSLILESASTNQTSMYLCASSPRGRGNQPQHFGDGTRLSIL.

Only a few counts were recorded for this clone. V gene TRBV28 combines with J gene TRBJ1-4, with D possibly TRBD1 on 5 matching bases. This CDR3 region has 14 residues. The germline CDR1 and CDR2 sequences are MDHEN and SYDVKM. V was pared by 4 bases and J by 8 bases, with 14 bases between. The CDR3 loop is CASSSGGPGEKLFF. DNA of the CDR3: TGTGCCAGCAGTTCGGGGGGTCCCGGAGAAAAACTGTTTTTT.

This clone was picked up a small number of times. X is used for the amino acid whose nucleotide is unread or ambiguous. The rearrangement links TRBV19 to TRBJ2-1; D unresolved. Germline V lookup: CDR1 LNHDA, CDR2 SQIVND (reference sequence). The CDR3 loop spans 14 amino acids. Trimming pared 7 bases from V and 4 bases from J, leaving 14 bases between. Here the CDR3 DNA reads TGTGCCAGTACCGCAGRAAGGAGTTACAATGAGCAGTTCTTC. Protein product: CASTAXRSYNEQFF.

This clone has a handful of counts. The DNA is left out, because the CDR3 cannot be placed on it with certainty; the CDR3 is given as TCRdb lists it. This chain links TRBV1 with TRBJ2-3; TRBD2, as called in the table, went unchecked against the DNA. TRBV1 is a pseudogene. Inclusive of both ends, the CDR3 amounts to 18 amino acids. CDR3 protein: CASSQVVFWGGGTDTQYF.

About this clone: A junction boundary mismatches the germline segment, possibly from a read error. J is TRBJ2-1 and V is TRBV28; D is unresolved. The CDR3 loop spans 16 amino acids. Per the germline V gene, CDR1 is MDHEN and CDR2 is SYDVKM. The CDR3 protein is CVSTLSSGSSYNEQFF. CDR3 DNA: TGTGTCAGCACCCTTAGCTCGGGTAGCTCCTACAATGAGCAGTTCTTC. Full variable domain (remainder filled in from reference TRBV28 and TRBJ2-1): DVKVTQSSRYLVKRTGEKVFLECVQDMDHENMFWYRQDPGLGLRLIYFSYDVKMKEKGDIPEGYSVSREKKERFSLILESASTNQTSMYLCVSTLSSGSSYNEQFFGPGTRLTVL.

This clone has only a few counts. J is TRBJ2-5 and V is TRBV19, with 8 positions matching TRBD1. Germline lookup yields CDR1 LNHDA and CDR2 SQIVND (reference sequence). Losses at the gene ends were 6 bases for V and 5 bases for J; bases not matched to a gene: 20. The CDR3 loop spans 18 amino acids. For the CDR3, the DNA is TGTGCCAGTAGCCGTCGGCTGGAGACAGGGGTTGAGAGGGAGACCCAGTACTTC. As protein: CASSRRLETGVERETQYF.

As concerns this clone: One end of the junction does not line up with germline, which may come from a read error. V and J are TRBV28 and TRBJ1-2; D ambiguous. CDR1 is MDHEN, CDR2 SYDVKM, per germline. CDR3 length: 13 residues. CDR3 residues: CASTGSHNYDYTF. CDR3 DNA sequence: TGTGCCAGTACGGGGAGTCACAACTATGACTACACCTTC.

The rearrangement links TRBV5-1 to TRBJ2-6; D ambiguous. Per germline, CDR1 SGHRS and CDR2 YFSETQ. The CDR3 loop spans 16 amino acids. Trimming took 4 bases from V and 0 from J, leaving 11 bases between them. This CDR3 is CASSLYQSSGANVLTF. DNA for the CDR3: TGCGCCAGCAGCCTATACCAGAGCTCTGGGGCCAACGTCCTGACTTTC. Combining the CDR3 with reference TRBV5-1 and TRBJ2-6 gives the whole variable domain KAGVTQTPRYLIKTRGQQVTLSCSPISGHRSVSWYQQTPGQGLQFLFEYFSETQRNKGNFPGRFSGRQFSNSRSEMNVSTLELGDSALYLCASSLYQSSGANVLTFGAGSRLTVL.

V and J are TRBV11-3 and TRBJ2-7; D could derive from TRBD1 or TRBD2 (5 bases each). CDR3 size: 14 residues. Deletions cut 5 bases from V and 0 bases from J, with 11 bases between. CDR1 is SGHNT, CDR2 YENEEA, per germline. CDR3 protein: CASSPLRGSYEQYF. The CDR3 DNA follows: TGTGCCAGCAGCCCGTTGAGGGGCTCCTACGAGCAGTACTTC.

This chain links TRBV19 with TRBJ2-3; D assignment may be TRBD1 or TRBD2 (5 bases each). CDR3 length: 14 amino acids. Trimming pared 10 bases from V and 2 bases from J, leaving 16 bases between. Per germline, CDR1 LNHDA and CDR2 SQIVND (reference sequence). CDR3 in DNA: TGTGCCACCGGCCGGGACCCGCTCACAGATACGCAGTATTTT. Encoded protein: CATGRDPLTDTQYF.

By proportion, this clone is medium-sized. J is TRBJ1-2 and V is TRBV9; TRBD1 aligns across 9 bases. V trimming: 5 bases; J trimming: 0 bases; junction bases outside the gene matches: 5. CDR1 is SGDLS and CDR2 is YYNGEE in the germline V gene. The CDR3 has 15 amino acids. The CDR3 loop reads CASSLTGGANYGYTF. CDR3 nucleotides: TGTGCCAGCAGTCTTACAGGGGGCGCTAACTATGGCTACACCTTC.

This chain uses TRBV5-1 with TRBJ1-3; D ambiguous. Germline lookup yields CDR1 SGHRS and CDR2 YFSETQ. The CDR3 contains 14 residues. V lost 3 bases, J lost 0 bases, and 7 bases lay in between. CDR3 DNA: TGCGCCAGCAGCTCAGCAGCCTCTGGAAACACCATATATTTT. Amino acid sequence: CASSSAASGNTIYF.

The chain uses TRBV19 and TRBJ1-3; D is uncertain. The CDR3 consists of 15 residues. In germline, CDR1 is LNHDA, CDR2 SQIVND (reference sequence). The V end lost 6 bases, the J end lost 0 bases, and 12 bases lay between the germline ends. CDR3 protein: CASSKDWSSGNTIYF. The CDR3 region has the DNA TGTGCCAGTAGCAAGGACTGGAGCTCTGGAAACACCATATATTTT.

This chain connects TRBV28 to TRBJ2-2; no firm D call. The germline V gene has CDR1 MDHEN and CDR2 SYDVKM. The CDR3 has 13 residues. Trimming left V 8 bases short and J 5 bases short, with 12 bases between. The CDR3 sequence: CASLRRVTGELFF. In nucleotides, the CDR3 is TGTGCCAGCCTTCGGCGCGTAACCGGGGAGCTGTTTTTT.

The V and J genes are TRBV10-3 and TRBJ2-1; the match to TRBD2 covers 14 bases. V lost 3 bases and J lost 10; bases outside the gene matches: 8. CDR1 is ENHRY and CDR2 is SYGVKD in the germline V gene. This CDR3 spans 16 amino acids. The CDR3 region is CAISDSGTSGSREQFF. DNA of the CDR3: TGTGCCATCAGTGATTCCGGGACTAGCGGGAGCAGGGAGCAGTTCTTC.

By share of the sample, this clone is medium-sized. The CDR3: CATTDATGRGEKLFF. The DNA for the CDR3 is TGTGCCACCACAGATGCAACAGGGAGGGGTGAAAAACTGTTTTTT. The chain has TRBV12-2 and TRBJ1-4. TRBV12-2 is deemed a pseudogene. The CDR3 consists of 15 residues.

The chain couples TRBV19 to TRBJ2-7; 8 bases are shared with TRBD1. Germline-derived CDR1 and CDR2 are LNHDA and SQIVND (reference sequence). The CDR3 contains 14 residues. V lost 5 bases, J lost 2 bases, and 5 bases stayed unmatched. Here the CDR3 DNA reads TGTGCCAGTAGTGGCGGACAGGGACCCTACGAGCAGTACTTC. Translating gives CASSGGQGPYEQYF.

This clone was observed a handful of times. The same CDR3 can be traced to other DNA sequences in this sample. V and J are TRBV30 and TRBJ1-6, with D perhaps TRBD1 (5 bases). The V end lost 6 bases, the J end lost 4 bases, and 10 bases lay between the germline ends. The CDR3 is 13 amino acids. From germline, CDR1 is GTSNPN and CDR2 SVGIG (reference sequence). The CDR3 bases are TGTGCCTGTCGGGGGGAGTATAATTCACCCCTCCACTTT. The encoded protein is CACRGEYNSPLHF.

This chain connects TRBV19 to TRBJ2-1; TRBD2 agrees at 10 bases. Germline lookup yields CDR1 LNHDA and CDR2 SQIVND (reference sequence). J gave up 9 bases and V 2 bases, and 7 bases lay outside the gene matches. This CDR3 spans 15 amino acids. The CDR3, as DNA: TGTGCCAGTAGTATACTGCTAGCGGGAGCAGTTGAGCAGTTCTTC. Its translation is CASSILLAGAVEQFF.

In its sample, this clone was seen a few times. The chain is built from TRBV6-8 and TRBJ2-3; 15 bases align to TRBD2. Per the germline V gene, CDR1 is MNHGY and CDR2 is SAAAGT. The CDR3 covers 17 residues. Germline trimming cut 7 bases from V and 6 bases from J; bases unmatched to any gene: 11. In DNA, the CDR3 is TGTGCCAGCACCTTACGGGGACTAGCGGGAGGAACGGATACGCAGTATTTT. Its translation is CASTLRGLAGGTDTQYF.

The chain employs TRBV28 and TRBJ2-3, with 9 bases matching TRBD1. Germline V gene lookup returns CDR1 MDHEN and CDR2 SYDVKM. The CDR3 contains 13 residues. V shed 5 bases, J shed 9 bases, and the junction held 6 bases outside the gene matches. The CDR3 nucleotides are TGTGCCAGCAGTCTAAGGACAGGGGACACGCAGTATTTT. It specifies CASSLRTGDTQYF.

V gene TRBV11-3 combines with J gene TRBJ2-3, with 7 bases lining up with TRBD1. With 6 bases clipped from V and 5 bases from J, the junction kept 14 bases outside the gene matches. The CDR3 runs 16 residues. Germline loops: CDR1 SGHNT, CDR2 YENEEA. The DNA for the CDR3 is TGTGCCAGCAGGCTGCGAACGACAGGGTTGGGAGATACGCAGTATTTT. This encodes CASRLRTTGLGDTQYF.